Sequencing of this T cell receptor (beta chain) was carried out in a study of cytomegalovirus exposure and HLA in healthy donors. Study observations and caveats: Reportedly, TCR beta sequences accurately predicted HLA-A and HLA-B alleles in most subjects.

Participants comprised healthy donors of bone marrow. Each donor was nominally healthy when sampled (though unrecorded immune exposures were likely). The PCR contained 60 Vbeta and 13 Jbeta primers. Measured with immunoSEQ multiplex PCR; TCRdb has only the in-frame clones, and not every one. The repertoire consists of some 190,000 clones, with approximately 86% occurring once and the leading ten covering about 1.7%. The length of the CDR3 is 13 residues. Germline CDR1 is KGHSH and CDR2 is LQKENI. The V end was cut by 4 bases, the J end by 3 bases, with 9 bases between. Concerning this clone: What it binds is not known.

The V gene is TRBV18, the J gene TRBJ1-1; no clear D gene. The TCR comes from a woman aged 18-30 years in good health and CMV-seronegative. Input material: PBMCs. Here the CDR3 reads CASSQSEDTEAFF. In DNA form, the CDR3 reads TGTGCCAGCTCACAGAGTGAAGACACTGAAGCTTTCTTT.